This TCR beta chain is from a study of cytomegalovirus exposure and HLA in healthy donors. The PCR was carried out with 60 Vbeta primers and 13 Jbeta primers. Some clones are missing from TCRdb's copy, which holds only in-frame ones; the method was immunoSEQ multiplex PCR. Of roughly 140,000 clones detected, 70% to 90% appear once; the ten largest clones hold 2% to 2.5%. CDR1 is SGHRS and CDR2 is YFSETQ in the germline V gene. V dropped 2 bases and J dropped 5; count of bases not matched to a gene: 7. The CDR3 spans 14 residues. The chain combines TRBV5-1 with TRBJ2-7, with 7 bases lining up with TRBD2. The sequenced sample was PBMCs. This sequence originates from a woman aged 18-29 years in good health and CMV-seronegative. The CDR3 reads CASSFQWGGNEQYF. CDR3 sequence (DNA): TGCGCCAGCAGCTTCCAGTGGGGGGGGAACGAGCAGTACTTC.